These 16 T cell receptor beta chains share one sample of origin, sequenced in a study of identical twins. TCRdb ran MiXCR on the 5' RACE reads and lists one entry per CDR3 protein. The repertoire holds 420,000 or so distinct CDR3 sequences, with about 18% as singletons. The specimen was naive T cells sorted from blood. The receptors originated from a man aged 45-65 years in good health.

Only a few counts were recorded for this clonotype. The chain employs TRBV15 and TRBJ2-1; 10 bases agree with TRBD2. Germline lookup yields CDR1 LNHNV and CDR2 YYDKDF (reference sequence). This CDR3 has 15 residues. With 2 bases clipped from V and 2 bases from J, the junction kept 0 bases outside the gene matches. The CDR3 DNA is TGTGCCACCAGCAGACTAGCGGGGGCCTACAATGAGCAGTTCTTC. Translated: CATSRLAGAYNEQFF.

CDR3 sequence: CASSYSWRKPTDTQYF. CDR3 sequence (DNA): TGTGCCAGCAGTTACTCGTGGAGAAAGCCCACAGATACGCAGTATTTT. The chain combines TRBV6-2 or TRBV6-3 with TRBJ2-3; D gene ambiguous. V lost 0 bases, J lost 2 bases, and 12 bases lay in between. This CDR3 contains 16 residues. Germline lookup yields CDR1 MNHEY and CDR2 SVGEGT.

The chain joins TRBV7-2 to TRBJ2-5; D might be TRBD1 or TRBD2, each matching 5 bases. The CDR3 consists of 16 residues. V was clipped by 1 base and J by 1 base, with 13 bases between them. Germline V gene sequence: CDR1 SGHTA, CDR2 FQGNSA. This CDR3 is CASSLERGYIQETQYF. The CDR3 DNA reads TGTGCCAGCAGCTTAGAGAGGGGCTACATCCAAGAGACCCAGTACTTC.

This clonotype was seen a handful of times. V and J are TRBV30 and TRBJ1-2; TRBD1 is a possible D gene (6 bases). CDR1 and CDR2 from the germline V gene are GTSNPN and SVGIG (reference sequence). CDR3 size: 14 residues. V was clipped by 3 bases and J by 2 bases, with 13 bases between them. The CDR3 DNA follows: TGTGCCTGGAGCGCGTCCACAGGGAACTATGGCTACACCTTC. It is translated as CAWSASTGNYGYTF.

At least ten counts were recorded for this clonotype. V and J are TRBV30 and TRBJ2-5; TRBD1 agrees at 11 bases. CDR3 length: 13 amino acids. The germline V gene has CDR1 GTSNPN and CDR2 SVGIG (reference sequence). V shed 4 bases and J 5 bases; nucleotides not matched to a gene: 3. The CDR3 nucleotides read TGTGCCTGGACCCGGGACAGGGGGGAGACCCAGTACTTC. Translation: CAWTRDRGETQYF.

A word on this clonotype: A much larger clone is a single base away; this may be a read error. The final CDR3 position lacks the conserved phenylalanine or tryptophan, pointing to a likely read error. The rearrangement uses TRBV5-1 and TRBJ2-2, with a tentative D call TRBD1 (6 bases). This CDR3 is built from 15 residues. The germline CDR1 and CDR2 sequences are SGHRS and YFSETQ. V was clipped by 6 bases and J by 1 base, with 13 bases between them. CDR3 in DNA: TGCGCCAGCAAAGCGGACAGAAGGAACACCGGGGAGCTGTTTATT. The encoded protein is CASKADRRNTGELFI.

J is TRBJ2-7 and V is TRBV19, with 10 bases identical to TRBD1. Germline V CDR1 and CDR2: LNHDA, SQIVND (reference sequence). CDR3 length equals 16 residues. The trim removed 6 bases at V and 0 bases at J, leaving 8 bases unmatched. The chain's CDR3 is CASSNGQGVLSYEQYF. The CDR3 coding sequence is TGTGCCAGTAGCAATGGACAGGGGGTCCTCTCCTACGAGCAGTACTTC.

Ten or more counts support this clonotype. The gene calls are TRBV6-2 or TRBV6-3 and TRBJ2-2, with TRBD2 identical over 7 bases. V was pared by 6 bases and J by 3 bases, with 1 base of the junction left unmatched. Germline V gene data show CDR1 as MNHEY and CDR2 as SVGEGT. The CDR3 length is 13 residues. CDR3 sequence reads: CASRTSDTGELFF. CDR3 in DNA: TGTGCCAGCAGAACTAGCGACACCGGGGAGCTGTTTTTT.

In this sample, this clonotype turned up a few times. The chain is built from TRBV6-4 and TRBJ2-5; 8 positions agree with TRBD1. Germline-derived CDR1 and CDR2 are MRHNA and SNTAGT. Unmatched junction bases numbered 8, after V lost 0 bases and J lost 2 bases. CDR3 length: 17 amino acids. CDR3 loop: CASSDSNGTGLQETQYF. DNA for the CDR3: TGTGCCAGCAGTGACTCGAATGGGACAGGACTTCAAGAGACCCAGTACTTC.

This clonotype was observed many times. J is TRBJ2-1 and V is TRBV24-1, with D possibly being TRBD2 (6 bases). Germline V gene data show CDR1 as KGHDR and CDR2 as SFDVKD. CDR3 length: 14 amino acids. With 8 bases removed from V and 5 bases from J, the gap between germline ends came to 15 bases. CDR3 sequence reads: CATKEGIGDNEQFF. The CDR3 nucleotides read TGTGCCACCAAGGAGGGTATTGGGGACAATGAGCAGTTCTTC.

The chain joins TRBV12-3 or TRBV12-4 to TRBJ2-1, with D tentatively TRBD2 (6 bases). The germline V and J ends were trimmed by 6 bases and 10 bases, with 16 bases remaining between them. The CDR3 length is 13 residues. CDR3 residues: CASRPRRAFEQFF. The CDR3 region has the DNA TGTGCCAGCAGACCAAGGAGGGCGTTCGAGCAGTTCTTC.

This clonotype was detected only a few times. This chain links TRBV12-3 or TRBV12-4 with TRBJ2-1, with D possibly TRBD2 on 5 matching bases. The ends were cut back, 3 bases at V and 6 bases at J, with 12 bases in the middle. The CDR3 is 14 residues long. The CDR3 nucleotides are TGTGCCAGCAGTTTCGGTTGGGGAGTCAATGAGCAGTTCTTC. This sequence encodes CASSFGWGVNEQFF.

The rearrangement joins TRBV27 to TRBJ2-1; D remains unclear. The V gene's germline CDR1 is MNHEY and CDR2 SMNVEV (reference sequence). The CDR3 loop spans 13 amino acids. V was trimmed by 4 bases and J by 9 bases, leaving 13 bases between them. CDR3 sequence (DNA): TGTGCCAGCAGTTGGACCGGGCAGTCTGAGCAGTTCTTC. Protein product: CASSWTGQSEQFF.

This clonotype was detected a few times. This chain links TRBV5-1 with TRBJ2-5; TRBD1 aligns across 10 bases. The V and J ends lost 4 bases and 4 bases, in that order; junction bases with no gene match: 7. This CDR3 has 15 residues. Germline CDR1 and CDR2: SGHRS and YFSETQ. The DNA of the CDR3 is TGCGCCAGCAGCGTGGGACAGGGGAGGGTAGAGACCCAGTACTTC. It is translated as CASSVGQGRVETQYF.

The chain combines TRBV5-1 with TRBJ1-1; no definite D call. The V gene's germline CDR1 is SGHRS and CDR2 YFSETQ. Trimming took off 0 bases at V and 9 bases at J, with 12 bases between the two ends. This CDR3 is built from 13 residues. The CDR3 coding sequence is TGCGCCAGCAGCTTGGAGGCTCAGACACAAGCTTTCTTT. Protein sequence: CASSLEAQTQAFF.

A note on this clonotype: Just one base apart from a much larger clone, this may be a read error. The V and J genes are TRBV29-1 and TRBJ2-5; possibly TRBD1 or TRBD2 for D (6 bases each). The CDR3 contains 14 residues. From germline, CDR1 is SQVTM and CDR2 ANQGSEA. This CDR3 reads CSVGTGTGAEAQYF. In nucleotides, the CDR3 is TGCAGCGTTGGCACAGGGACTGGGGCAGAGGCCCAGTACTTC. Drawing the rest from reference TRBV29-1 and TRBJ2-5, the complete variable domain is SAVISQKPSRDICQRGTSLTIQCQVDSQVTMMFWYRQQPGQSLTLIATANQGSEATYESGFVIDKFPISRPNLTFSTLTVSNMSPEDSSIYLCSVGTGTGAEAQYFGPGTRLLVL.